A single sample is the source of the 25 T cell receptor beta chains below, sequenced in a study of shared clonotypes between healthy human individuals. Sequencing used immunoSEQ multiplex PCR; TCRdb keeps in-frame clones, though not all of them. The data show around 1.9 million clones, approximately 94% seen once. Terminally differentiated effector memory CD45RA+ cells were excluded by CCR7 positive selection of CD45RO-negative cells. Source material: naive CD8+ T cells from PBMCs. These TCRs come from a man aged 18 to 30 in good health. Some clones in this sample may be carry-over from other donors' samples.

The chain links TRBV6-4 to TRBJ2-1; 7 nucleotides agree with TRBD1. The CDR3 covers 16 residues. The ends lost 3 bases at V and 9 bases at J; junction bases unmatched: 14. From germline, CDR1 is MRHNA and CDR2 SNTAGT. The chain's CDR3 is CASSEATGTVSGEQFF. CDR3 nucleotides: TGTGCCAGCAGTGAAGCGACAGGGACGGTAAGCGGTGAGCAGTTCTTC.

The chain recombines TRBV29-1 with TRBJ2-7; TRBD1 matches at 9 bases. The CDR3 sequence is 14 residues long. Germline CDR1 reads SQVTM; CDR2 reads ANQGSEA. Trimming took 6 bases from V and 2 from J; bases not matched to a gene: 8. The DNA for the CDR3 is TGCAGCGTCGCCGGGACAGGGTCTCCCTACGAGCAGTACTTC. Protein product: CSVAGTGSPYEQYF.

The V and J genes are TRBV15 and TRBJ2-1, with TRBD2 matching 7 bases. V lost 1 base to trimming and J lost 6 bases; unmatched junction nucleotides: 9. Germline lookup yields CDR1 LNHNV and CDR2 YYDKDF (reference sequence). The CDR3 runs 16 residues. The CDR3 DNA reads TGTGCCACCAGCAGAGGGAGCGGGACCGGGGGCAATGAGCAGTTCTTC. This translates into CATSRGSGTGGNEQFF.

The V gene is TRBV7-9, the J gene TRBJ2-2; the match to TRBD2 covers 10 bases. The CDR3 sequence is 16 residues long. Germline V gene lookup returns CDR1 SEHNR and CDR2 FQNEAQ (reference sequence). The CDR3 region has the DNA TGTGCTCCAGCGGGAGGGCCTCGATGGAACACCGGGGAGCTGTTTTTT. Protein: CAPAGGPRWNTGELFF.

This clone has more than one count but fewer than ten. V is TRBV30 and J is TRBJ1-2; no clear D. Trimming pared 3 bases from V and 4 bases from J, leaving 3 bases between. Germline CDR1 reads GTSNPN; CDR2 reads SVGIG (reference sequence). The CDR3 loop spans 10 amino acids. As DNA, the CDR3 is TGTGCCTGGAGGCTCTATGGCTACACCTTC. Translating it yields CAWRLYGYTF. Supplemented by reference TRBV30 and TRBJ1-2, the full variable domain reads SQTIHQWPATLVQPVGSPLSLECTVEGTSNPNLYWYRQAAGRGLQLLFYSVGIGQISSEVPQNLSASRPQDRQFILSSKKLLLSDSGFYLCAWRLYGYTFGSGTRLTVV.

This clone was detected a few times. The genes are TRBV4-3 and TRBJ2-1, with 11 bases aligning to TRBD1. There are 20 residues in the CDR3. The V and J ends lost 1 base and 7 bases, in that order; junction bases with no gene match: 18. From germline, CDR1 is LGHNA and CDR2 YSLEER. CDR3 amino acids: CASSQGVGTGGTTAGNEQFF. The DNA for the CDR3 is TGCGCCAGCAGCCAAGGGGTCGGGACAGGGGGAACAACTGCGGGGAATGAGCAGTTCTTC.

The V gene is TRBV6-6, the J gene TRBJ1-1; the D gene is possibly TRBD1 (6 bases). CDR1 and CDR2 from the germline V gene are MNHNY and SVGAGI (reference sequence). CDR3 length: 16 residues. Trimming removed 1 base at V and 1 base at J, with 13 bases between. In DNA form, the CDR3 reads TGTGCCAGCAGTTACTGGACGGGGGCTCCGAACACTGAAGCTTTCTTT. Translated: CASSYWTGAPNTEAFF.

J is TRBJ1-1 and V is TRBV28; D remains ambiguous. There are 15 residues in the CDR3. The germline V and J ends were trimmed by 2 bases and 1 base, with 11 bases remaining between them. The V gene's germline CDR1 is MDHEN and CDR2 SYDVKM. The CDR3 sequence: CASSLTLNSNTEAFF. The CDR3 DNA follows: TGTGCCAGCAGTTTAACCCTTAACTCGAACACTGAAGCTTTCTTT.

The V call is TRBV30, the J call TRBJ1-6, with D perhaps matching TRBD1 (5 bases). Trimming cost V 0 bases and J 7 bases, with 13 bases left between them. Germline CDR1 reads GTSNPN; CDR2 reads SVGIG (reference sequence). CDR3 length: 15 residues. CDR3 DNA sequence: TGTGCCTGGAGTGTGGGCAGGGCGTACAATTCACCCCTCCACTTT. Translation: CAWSVGRAYNSPLHF.

The chain is built from TRBV9 and TRBJ2-7; D not resolved. V gave up 0 bases and J gave up 6 bases, with 16 bases separating them. This CDR3 is 15 amino acids long. In germline, CDR1 is SGDLS, CDR2 YYNGEE. In nucleotides, the CDR3 is TGTGCCAGCAGCGTAGGAGGATCGACGCGAACCGAGCAGTACTTC. This translates into CASSVGGSTRTEQYF.

This chain joins TRBV15 and TRBJ1-1; D is possibly TRBD1 (5 bases). The V gene lost 2 bases and the J gene lost 0 bases, with 13 bases spanning the gap. The CDR3 extends over 16 amino acids. CDR1 is LNHNV, CDR2 YYDKDF, per germline (reference sequence). CDR3 DNA: TGTGCCACCAGCAGACCGGGGCAGGGACTGAACACTGAAGCTTTCTTT. The encoded protein is CATSRPGQGLNTEAFF. Full variable domain (missing parts from reference TRBV15 and TRBJ1-1): DAMVIQNPRYQVTQFGKPVTLSCSQTLNHNVMYWYQQKSSQAPKLLFHYYDKDFNNEADTPDNFQSRRPNTSFCFLDIRSPGLGDTAMYLCATSRPGQGLNTEAFFGQGTRLTVV.

This chain links TRBV27 with TRBJ2-7; D may be TRBD2 (5 bases). Germline V CDR1 and CDR2: MNHEY, SMNVEV (reference sequence). The V gene lost 6 bases and the J gene lost 6 bases, with 18 bases spanning the gap. This CDR3 is 14 amino acids long. The CDR3 DNA is TGTGCCAGCAGCTTCGCACAGATCGCGGGCGAGCAGTACTTC. Translating gives CASSFAQIAGEQYF.

Written as DNA, the CDR3 is TGTGCCAGCAGTGGAACCGGGACAGGGGGCGTGGATACGCAGTATTTT. Protein product: CASSGTGTGGVDTQYF. V gene TRBV25-1 combines with J gene TRBJ2-3, with TRBD1 matching 12 bases. The CDR3 extends over 16 amino acids. Per the germline V gene, CDR1 is MGHDK and CDR2 is SYGVNS. The V and J ends lost 4 bases and 6 bases, in that order; junction bases with no gene match: 8. The entire variable domain, with the rest obtained from reference TRBV25-1 and TRBJ2-3, is as follows: EADIYQTPRYLVIGTGKKITLECSQTMGHDKMYWYQQDPGMELHLIHYSYGVNSTEKGDLSSESTVSRIRTEHFPLTLESARPSHTSQYLCASSGTGTGGVDTQYFGPGTRLTVL.

The chain couples TRBV15 to TRBJ1-5; D is unresolved. Deletions cut 5 bases from V and 6 bases from J, with 17 bases between. The germline CDR1 and CDR2 sequences are LNHNV and YYDKDF (reference sequence). This CDR3 has 15 amino acids. This CDR3 is CATSASGLRSQPQHF. DNA for the CDR3: TGTGCCACCAGCGCTTCCGGGCTCCGGTCTCAGCCCCAGCATTTT.

The V gene is TRBV27, the J gene TRBJ2-3, with TRBD2 identical over 7 bases. The germline CDR1 and CDR2 sequences are MNHEY and SMNVEV (reference sequence). The CDR3 extends over 15 amino acids. Trimming cost V 5 bases and J 9 bases; bases outside gene matches: 14. The CDR3 region has the DNA TGTGCCAGCAGTCCAGGGACTAACCGCAGGGAGACGCAGTATTTT. Translating gives CASSPGTNRRETQYF.

This clone appeared a single time. The chain links TRBV7-9 to TRBJ1-1; tentatively, D is TRBD1 (6 bases). Germline CDR1 reads SEHNR; CDR2 reads FQNEAQ (reference sequence). This CDR3 comprises 15 residues. The ends were cut back, 2 bases at V and 0 bases at J, with 10 bases in the middle. The CDR3 nucleotides are TGTGCCAGCAGCTTACGCAGGGGCCTGAACACTGAAGCTTTCTTT. Encoded protein: CASSLRRGLNTEAFF.

The chain combines TRBV28 with TRBJ2-5, with 11 bases identical to TRBD1. This CDR3 is built from 16 residues. Germline V gene sequence: CDR1 MDHEN, CDR2 SYDVKM. Trimming took 5 bases from V and 3 from J; bases not matched to a gene: 8. The CDR3 loop is CASSGGQGADEETQYF. CDR3 bases: TGTGCCAGCAGTGGTGGACAGGGGGCGGACGAAGAGACCCAGTACTTC.

This clone was seen a single time. V is TRBV27 and J is TRBJ1-6; D remains unclear. In germline, CDR1 is MNHEY, CDR2 SMNVEV (reference sequence). This CDR3 has 12 amino acids. V was cut by 10 bases and J by 7 bases, with 11 bases left in between. The CDR3 bases are TGTGCCACAGGCTTCGGGAATTCACCCCTCCACTTT. Amino acid sequence: CATGFGNSPLHF.

The chain joins TRBV19 to TRBJ2-1; 9 positions agree with TRBD2. V shed 2 bases and J 2 bases; nucleotides not matched to a gene: 4. CDR3 length: 16 residues. The germline V gene encodes CDR1 LNHDA and CDR2 SQIVND (reference sequence). CDR3 in amino acids: CASSIILAGAYNEQFF. CDR3 coding DNA: TGTGCCAGTAGTATAATACTAGCGGGTGCCTACAATGAGCAGTTCTTC. Combining the CDR3 with reference TRBV19 and TRBJ2-1 gives the whole variable domain DGGITQSPKYLFRKEGQNVTLSCEQNLNHDAMYWYRQDPGQGLRLIYYSQIVNDFQKGDIAEGYSVSREKKESFPLTVTSAQKNPTAFYLCASSIILAGAYNEQFFGPGTRLTVL.

The chain couples TRBV27 to TRBJ2-7; 11 bases map to TRBD1. The V segment lost 0 bases and the J segment 4 bases; nucleotides outside the gene matches: 5. Germline values: CDR1 MNHEY, CDR2 SMNVEV (reference sequence). This CDR3 comprises 16 residues. The CDR3 spells CASSLSGQGAGYEQYF. The CDR3 DNA sequence: TGTGCCAGCAGTTTATCAGGACAGGGGGCCGGGTACGAGCAGTACTTC.

The V gene is TRBV19, the J gene TRBJ1-5; 7 nucleotides agree with TRBD1. J was trimmed by 8 bases and V by 7 bases; bases with no gene match: 17. Germline V lookup: CDR1 LNHDA, CDR2 SQIVND (reference sequence). The CDR3 contains 16 residues. Here the CDR3 reads CASTAPGDSSLEPQHF. For the CDR3, the DNA is TGTGCCAGTACCGCCCCGGGGGACAGTTCGTTGGAGCCCCAGCATTTT.

The rearrangement uses TRBV11-3 and TRBJ2-1; 9 bases align to TRBD2. Germline V lookup: CDR1 SGHNT, CDR2 YENEEA. The CDR3 contains 15 residues. With 3 bases clipped from V and 5 bases from J, the junction kept 5 bases outside the gene matches. Written as DNA, the CDR3 is TGTGCCAGCAGCTTGAGGACTAGCGAGAACAATGAGCAGTTCTTC. This sequence encodes CASSLRTSENNEQFF.

The table lists this clone with a few counts. This chain connects TRBV7-9 to TRBJ1-1; D is undetermined. Per the germline V gene, CDR1 is SEHNR and CDR2 is FQNEAQ (reference sequence). The length of the CDR3 is 15 residues. V was cut by 3 bases and J by 0 bases, with 11 bases left in between. DNA of the CDR3: TGTGCCAGCAGCTTGCCAGGACGGCTGAACACTGAAGCTTTCTTT. As protein: CASSLPGRLNTEAFF.

This chain uses TRBV9 with TRBJ2-7; D is ambiguous. Per germline, CDR1 SGDLS and CDR2 YYNGEE. Between the trimmed V and J ends, which lost 0 bases and 5 bases, there was a span of 9 bases. The CDR3 contains 13 residues. As DNA, the CDR3 is TGTGCCAGCAGCGTAGATTGGGCTGACGAGCAGTACTTC. This translates into CASSVDWADEQYF.

The chain carries TRBV11-2 and TRBJ2-2; the D is unclear. Germline CDR1 is SGHAT and CDR2 is FQNNGV. Between the trimmed V and J ends, which lost 2 bases and 5 bases, there was a span of 9 bases. The CDR3 consists of 14 residues. CDR3 region: CASSLSEKTGELFF. The DNA of the CDR3 is TGTGCCAGCAGCTTATCAGAGAAGACCGGGGAGCTGTTTTTT.